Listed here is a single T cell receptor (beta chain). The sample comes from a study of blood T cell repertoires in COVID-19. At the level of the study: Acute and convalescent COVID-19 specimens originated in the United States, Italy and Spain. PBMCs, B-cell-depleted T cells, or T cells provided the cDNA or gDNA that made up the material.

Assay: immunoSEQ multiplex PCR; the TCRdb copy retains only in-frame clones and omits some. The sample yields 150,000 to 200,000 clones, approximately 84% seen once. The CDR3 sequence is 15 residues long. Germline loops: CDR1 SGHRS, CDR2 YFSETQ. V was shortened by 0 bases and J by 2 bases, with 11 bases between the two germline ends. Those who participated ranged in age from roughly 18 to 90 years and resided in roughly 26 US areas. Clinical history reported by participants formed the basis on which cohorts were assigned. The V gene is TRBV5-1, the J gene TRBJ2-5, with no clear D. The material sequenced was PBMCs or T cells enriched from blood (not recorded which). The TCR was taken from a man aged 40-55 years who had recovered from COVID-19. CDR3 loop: CASSLDVTPQETQYF. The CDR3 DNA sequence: TGCGCCAGCAGCTTGGACGTGACTCCGCAAGAGACCCAGTACTTC. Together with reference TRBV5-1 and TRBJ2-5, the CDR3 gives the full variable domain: KAGVTQTPRYLIKTRGQQVTLSCSPISGHRSVSWYQQTPGQGLQFLFEYFSETQRNKGNFPGRFSGRQFSNSRSEMNVSTLELGDSALYLCASSLDVTPQETQYFGPGTRLLVL.